This is a list of T cell receptor beta chains from one sample in a study of T cells after yellow fever vaccination. One entry per CDR3 protein, called by TCRdb with MiXCR from the 5' RACE reads. The data hold 300,000 to 400,000 distinct CDR3 sequences, with about 6% observed a single time. The input for sequencing was PBMCs, taken 5 days after the yellow fever booster vaccination. These receptors were obtained from a man aged 25 to 40 who received the YFV17D yellow fever vaccine. Each CDR3 is given with its conserved first and last residue.

V	CDR3
TRBV5-3	CARSPPGLAGGTVNEQFF
TRBV9	CASSTPWDRGNTGELFF
TRBV15	CATSIGTSGSYNEQFF
TRBV11-3	CASSLGDEETQYF
TRBV9	CASSVAVSTDTQYF
TRBV10-2	CASSESSGSYYEQYF
TRBV29-1	CSVDGTSGRAWEQFF
TRBV20-1	CSASPLGPGTSGRPWVGEQFF
TRBV7-2	CASSGSPGTLGETQYF
TRBV7-2	CASRLSSNEQFF
TRBV29-1	CSVEESSNYGYTF
TRBV7-9	CASSLLALQETQYF
TRBV7-2	CASSSRGLQETQYF
TRBV7-6	CASSLLAVPINEQYF
TRBV25-1	CASSARNRGYTF
TRBV3-1	CASSQDWSGLAQEEQFF
TRBV7-2	CASSFQAGSPLHF
TRBV5-4	CASSWTQTANSPLHF
TRBV7-2	CASSFSPGQGSHEQYF
TRBV20-1	CSASWLAGDYEQYF
TRBV5-1	CASSFEGAETQYF
TRBV29-1	CSVAPSAREQFF
TRBV5-1	CASSLGGTIVDNEQFF
TRBV14	CASSQAERGGEQYF
TRBV7-3	CASSLIGTTGEQYF
TRBV19	CASSITGARNGYTF
TRBV12-3/TRBV12-4	CASSFLGDNEQFF
TRBV5-1	CASSIGQSTDTQYF
TRBV2	CASSRLAIRQANEQFF
TRBV12-3/TRBV12-4	CASSFSGNADTQYF
TRBV20-1	CSAPTWTSGSQETQYF
TRBV13	CASSAGAGSTDTQYF
TRBV24-1	CATSDLTSGRASTQYF
TRBV20-1	CSPAGGRVAEAFF
TRBV6-1	CASSDGRIGGYEQYF
TRBV6-2/TRBV6-3	CASTNPEKSYNEQFF
TRBV7-2	CASSVTLKETQYF
TRBV4-3	CASSQDAGGQGSPLHF
TRBV5-1	CASRGALTARSVTEAFF
TRBV5-1	CASSTSGTQYTDTQYF
TRBV12-3/TRBV12-4	CASSVTSSYNEQFF
TRBV5-1	CASSDAYEQYF
TRBV7-9	CASRTSGSPTDTQYF
TRBV28	CASLSRGRLGTGELFF
TRBV28	CASSSRLVGILRVNTGELFF
TRBV4-3	CASSQEIARNNHEQFF
TRBV24-1	CATSDLQKSANTGELFF
TRBV5-5	CASSTGTSGTSGPDTQYF
TRBV27	CASSFSSGQINSPLHF
TRBV11-2	CASSTPGLAGGLVTDTQYF